This entry describes one TCR beta chain. The target antigen is unknown. Trimming removed 4 bases from V and 4 bases from J, with 11 bases in between. CDR1 SGHNT and CDR2 YYREEE come from the germline V gene (reference sequence). This CDR3 is built from 13 residues. This entry is derived from a study of T cell responses to AZD1222 COVID-19 vaccine. Study-level results: Donors were mostly white British, more females; clonal diversity possibly underestimated. Repertoires were obtained solely post-peak T cell response.

The data were produced by immunoSEQ multiplex PCR, yet TCRdb's version contains in-frame clones alone and is incomplete. The sample shows fewer than 200,000 clones, roughly nine tenths of them seen only once. The chain joins TRBV5-4 to TRBJ2-5; TRBD1 or TRBD2 may be the D gene (5 bases each). The source is an adult who received the AZD1222 COVID-19 vaccine. Sequenced material: peripheral blood, taken 28 days after the second AZD1222 dose. In DNA, the CDR3 is TGTGCCAGCAGCCCGGGACCCGTAGAGACCCAGTACTTC. Amino acid sequence: CASSPGPVETQYF.